The present TCR beta chain was sequenced within a study of CD8+ T cells in alopecia areata (dated by TCRdb to 2017 to 2018). Background for the entire study: Treated patients were enrolled in an open-label pilot trial of oral tofacitinib, 5 to 10 mg twice daily, for moderate-to-severe alopecia areata. Patients stayed on tofacitinib for 6 to 18 months and then had 6 months of follow-up off drug so that delayed response and recurrence could be assessed. On the human side, TCRbeta sequencing was run on scalp tissue and on sorted CD4+ and CD8+ peripheral blood T cells from healthy controls and from alopecia areata patients with either patchy or totalis/universalis disease. TCRbeta CDR3 regions were amplified by immunoSEQ multiplex PCR using 35 Vbeta forward and 13 Jbeta reverse primers. Disease severity in treated patients was measured with the SALT score, which quantifies the percentage of affected scalp surface area. RNA was extracted with the PAXgene miRNA kit for fixed scalp, the miRNeasy kit for PBMCs, and the RNeasy kit for mouse skin. High-throughput TCRbeta sequencing was used to examine T cell clonal expansion in alopecia areata in both the C3H/HeJ mouse model and human patients. Scalp clonality was compared among normal scalp (n=4), patchy alopecia areata scalp (n=8), and alopecia totalis/universalis scalp (n=8). Biopsies were taken from tofacitinib-treated patients at baseline and at 4 and 24 weeks of treatment, and a later scalp biopsy was taken in several of the tofacitinib-treated patients.

Receptors were amplified or captured by the immunoSEQ multiplex PCR assay. RNA was extracted from all samples and reverse transcribed into cDNA, which served as template for TCR sequencing. First-strand cDNA was synthesized with SuperScript III using a 2:1 mix of oligo-dT and random hexamers. A synthetic immune receptor repertoire was used to assess amplification bias, and residual bias was removed computationally. From the authors' description of their analysis: After raw reads were preprocessed to remove errors, the CDR3 was defined following IMGT conventions as running from the conserved cysteine to phenylalanine. Clonality was computed by normalizing Shannon entropy by log2 of the number of productive unique TCRs and subtracting the result from 1. Whether scalp clones were CD4 or CD8 was inferred by matching scalp TCRbeta sequences against CD4 and CD8 repertoires sorted from blood. The source is immuneACCESS, and TCRdb retained only in-frame sequences with V and J called. Part of the clones is not carried over; for the studies checked, unresolved V genes explain less than half of this, and the remainder is unexplained. V, J and clone size were drawn from that table, and D and trimming were deduced from the DNA. This sample lists a few hundred thousand clones; more than 45% were detected once. In total, the top ten clones hold about 1.6% of the sample.

A note on this clone: Its antigen remains unidentified. No per-base quality is available; no much larger clone lies one base away.

According to the study, the label for this sample's time point signals: less than five weeks on oral tofacitinib. Per the publication, the treatment or condition label means: oral pan-JAK inhibitor, 5-10 mg twice daily. From alopecia areata patients, peripheral blood was collected along with lesional scalp punch biopsies. PBMCs were isolated by density centrifugation and stained for CD3, CD4 and CD8, after which CD4+ and CD8+ T cells were sorted on a FACSAria. CDR1 and CDR2, per the germline V gene, are MGHDK and SYGVNS. From the cysteine through the phenylalanine, the CDR3 covers 15 amino acids. Solely the CDR3 DNA is kept, with 45 bases framed from the first base. V was cut back by 2 bases and J by 2 bases, leaving a gap of 11 bases between them. Overall study results and their limits: Compared with normal scalp, lesional scalp, particularly in alopecia totalis/universalis, had higher clonality and more expanded CD8+ clones, which suggests antigenic drive. Unlike mouse skin, where gammadelta T cells dominate, normal human skin contains resident alphabeta T cells that get sequenced too, which complicates analysis of the scalp TCR repertoire. Scalp clonality and the number of expanded CD8+ clones among the top 100 scalp clones were significantly decreased by tofacitinib. Shared TCR sequences between patients were less evident than in mice, which may be partly attributable to HLA diversity in the patient population. The treated cohort was small, with a single nonresponder, so links between baseline CD8+ expansion and response need larger studies. Many expanded lesional clones persisted in scalp and blood during tofacitinib treatment, which may partly explain relapse after stopping treatment.

This receptor was obtained from a human donor with alopecia areata. The rearranged segments are TRBV25-1 and TRBJ2-3; the D gene assignment is ambiguous. The sequenced sample was CD4+ T cells sorted from blood, obtained at week 4, from a patient treated with tofacitinib. The CDR3 corresponds to CASSEDGRSTDTQYF. The DNA is TGTGCCAGCAGTGAAGACGGCCGATCCACAGATACGCAGTATTTT.